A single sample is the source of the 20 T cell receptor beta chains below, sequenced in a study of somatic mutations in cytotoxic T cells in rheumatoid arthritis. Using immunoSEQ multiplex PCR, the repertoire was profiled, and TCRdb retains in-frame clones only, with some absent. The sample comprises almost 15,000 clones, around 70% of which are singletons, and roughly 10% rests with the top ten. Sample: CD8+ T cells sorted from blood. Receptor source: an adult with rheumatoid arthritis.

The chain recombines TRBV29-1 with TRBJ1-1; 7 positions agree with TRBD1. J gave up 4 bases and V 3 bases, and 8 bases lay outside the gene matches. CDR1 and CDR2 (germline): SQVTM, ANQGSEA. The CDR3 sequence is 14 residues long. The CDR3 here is CSVDQPGGVTEAFF. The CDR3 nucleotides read TGCAGCGTTGATCAGCCAGGGGGGGTCACTGAAGCTTTCTTT.

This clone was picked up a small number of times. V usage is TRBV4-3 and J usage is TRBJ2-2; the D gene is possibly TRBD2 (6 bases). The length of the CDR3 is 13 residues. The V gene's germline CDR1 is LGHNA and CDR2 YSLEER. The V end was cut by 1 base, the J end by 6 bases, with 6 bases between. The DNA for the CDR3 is TGCGCCAGCAGCCAAGCGGGGGCCGGGGAGCTGTTTTTT. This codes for CASSQAGAGELFF.

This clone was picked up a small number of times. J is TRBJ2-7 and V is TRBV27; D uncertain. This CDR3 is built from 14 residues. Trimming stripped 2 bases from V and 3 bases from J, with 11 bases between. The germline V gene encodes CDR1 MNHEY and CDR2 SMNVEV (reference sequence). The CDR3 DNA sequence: TGTGCCAGCAGTTTAGTTGGCCGGAACTACGAGCAGTACTTC. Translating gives CASSLVGRNYEQYF.

The CDR3 loop reads CASSQEVFHTGELFF. Written as DNA, the CDR3 is TGCGCCAGCAGCCAAGAGGTCTTTCACACCGGGGAGCTGTTTTTT. The genes are TRBV4-1 and TRBJ2-2; D remains ambiguous. This CDR3 has 15 residues. CDR1 and CDR2 (germline): MGHRA, YSYEKL. V was clipped by 0 bases and J by 3 bases, with 8 bases between them.

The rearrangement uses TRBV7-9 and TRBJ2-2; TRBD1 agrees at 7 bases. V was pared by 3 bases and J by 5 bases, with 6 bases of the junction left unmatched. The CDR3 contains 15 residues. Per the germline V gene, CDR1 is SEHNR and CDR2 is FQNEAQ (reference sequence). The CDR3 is CASSFRQGRTGELFF. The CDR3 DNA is TGTGCCAGCAGCTTTCGACAGGGACGAACCGGGGAGCTGTTTTTT.

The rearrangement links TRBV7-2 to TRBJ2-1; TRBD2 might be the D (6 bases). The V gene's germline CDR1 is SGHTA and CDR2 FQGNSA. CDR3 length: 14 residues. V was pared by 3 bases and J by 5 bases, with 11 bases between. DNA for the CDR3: TGTGCCAGCAGCTTTACGGGGGTAAACAATGAGCAGTTCTTC. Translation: CASSFTGVNNEQFF.

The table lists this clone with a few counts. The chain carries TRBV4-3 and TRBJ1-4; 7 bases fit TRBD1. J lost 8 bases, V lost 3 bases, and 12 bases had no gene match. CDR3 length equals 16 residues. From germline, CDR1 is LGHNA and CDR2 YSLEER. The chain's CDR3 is CASSQSRQGIREKLFF. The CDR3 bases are TGCGCCAGCAGCCAGAGCCGACAGGGAATTCGAGAAAAACTGTTTTTT.

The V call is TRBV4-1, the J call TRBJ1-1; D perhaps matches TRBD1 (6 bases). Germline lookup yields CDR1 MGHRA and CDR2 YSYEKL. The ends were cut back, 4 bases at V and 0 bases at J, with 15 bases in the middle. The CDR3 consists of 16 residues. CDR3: CASSRGGGFMNTEAFF. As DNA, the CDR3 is TGCGCCAGCAGCCGAGGGGGAGGTTTTATGAACACTGAAGCTTTCTTT.

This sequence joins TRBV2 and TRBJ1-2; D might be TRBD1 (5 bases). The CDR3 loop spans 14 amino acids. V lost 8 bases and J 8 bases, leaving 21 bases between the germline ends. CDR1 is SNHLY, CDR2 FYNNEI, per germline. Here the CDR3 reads CASPTRDRVSGYTF. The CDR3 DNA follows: TGTGCCAGCCCCACCAGGGATCGAGTGTCAGGCTACACCTTC.

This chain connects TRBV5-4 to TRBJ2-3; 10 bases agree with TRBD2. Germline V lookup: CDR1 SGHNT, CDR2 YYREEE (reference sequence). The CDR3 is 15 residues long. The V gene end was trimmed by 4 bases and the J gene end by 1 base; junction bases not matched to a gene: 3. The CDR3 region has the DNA TGTGCCAGCAGCCTAGGGACTAGCGGCACAGATACGCAGTATTTT. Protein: CASSLGTSGTDTQYF.

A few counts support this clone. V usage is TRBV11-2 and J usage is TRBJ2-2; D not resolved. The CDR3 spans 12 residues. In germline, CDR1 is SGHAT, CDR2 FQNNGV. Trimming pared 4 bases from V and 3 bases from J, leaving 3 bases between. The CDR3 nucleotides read TGTGCCAGCAGCTCCTACACCGGGGAGCTGTTTTTT. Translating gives CASSSYTGELFF.

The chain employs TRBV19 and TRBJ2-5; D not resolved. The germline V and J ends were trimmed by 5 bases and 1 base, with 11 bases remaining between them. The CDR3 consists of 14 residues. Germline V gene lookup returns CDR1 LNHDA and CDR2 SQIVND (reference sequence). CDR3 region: CASSPRAVQETQYF. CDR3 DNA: TGTGCCAGTAGTCCTCGGGCCGTCCAAGAGACCCAGTACTTC.

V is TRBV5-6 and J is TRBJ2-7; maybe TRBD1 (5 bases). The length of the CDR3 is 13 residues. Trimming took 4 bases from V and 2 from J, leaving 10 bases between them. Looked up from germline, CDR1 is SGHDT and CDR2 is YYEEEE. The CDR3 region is CASSRTHTYEQYF. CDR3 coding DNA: TGTGCCAGCAGCCGGACACATACCTACGAGCAGTACTTC.

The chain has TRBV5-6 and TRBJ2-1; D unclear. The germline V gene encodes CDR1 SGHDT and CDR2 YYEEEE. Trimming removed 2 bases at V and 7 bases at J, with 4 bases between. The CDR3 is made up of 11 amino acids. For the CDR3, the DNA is TGTGCCAGCAGCTTTGCAAATGAGCAGTTCTTC. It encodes CASSFANEQFF.

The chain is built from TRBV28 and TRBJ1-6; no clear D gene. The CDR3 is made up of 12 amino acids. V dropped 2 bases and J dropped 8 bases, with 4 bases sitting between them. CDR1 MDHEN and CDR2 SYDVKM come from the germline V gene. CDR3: CASSLVDSPLHF. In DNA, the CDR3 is TGTGCCAGCAGTTTAGTGGATTCACCCCTCCACTTT. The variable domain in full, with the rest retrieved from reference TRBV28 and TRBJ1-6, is DVKVTQSSRYLVKRTGEKVFLECVQDMDHENMFWYRQDPGLGLRLIYFSYDVKMKEKGDIPEGYSVSREKKERFSLILESASTNQTSMYLCASSLVDSPLHFGNGTRLTVT.

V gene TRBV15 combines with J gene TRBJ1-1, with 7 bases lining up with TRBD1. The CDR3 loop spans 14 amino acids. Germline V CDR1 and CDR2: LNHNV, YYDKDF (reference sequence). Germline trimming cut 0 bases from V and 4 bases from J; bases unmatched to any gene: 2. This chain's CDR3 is CATSRDWTGTEAFF. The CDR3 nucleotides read TGTGCCACCAGCAGAGATTGGACAGGCACTGAAGCTTTCTTT.

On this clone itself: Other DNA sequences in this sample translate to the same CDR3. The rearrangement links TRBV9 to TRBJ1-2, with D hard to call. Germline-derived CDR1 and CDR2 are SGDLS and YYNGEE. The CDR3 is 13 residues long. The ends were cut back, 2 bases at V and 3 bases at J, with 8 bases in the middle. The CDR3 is CASSVDGYYGYTF. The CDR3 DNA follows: TGTGCCAGCAGCGTCGACGGATACTATGGCTACACCTTC.

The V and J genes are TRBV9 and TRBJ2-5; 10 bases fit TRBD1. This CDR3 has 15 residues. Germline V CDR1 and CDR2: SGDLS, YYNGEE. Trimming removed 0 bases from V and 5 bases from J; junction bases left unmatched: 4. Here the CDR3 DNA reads TGTGCCAGCAGCGTAGGGACAGGGGGTGGCGAGACCCAGTACTTC. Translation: CASSVGTGGGETQYF.

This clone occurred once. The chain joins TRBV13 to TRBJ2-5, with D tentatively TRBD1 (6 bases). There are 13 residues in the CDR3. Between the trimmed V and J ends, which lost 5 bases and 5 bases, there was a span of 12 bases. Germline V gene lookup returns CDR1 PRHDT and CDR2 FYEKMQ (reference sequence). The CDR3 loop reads CASSDRLGETQYF. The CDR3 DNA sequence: TGTGCCAGCAGCGACAGGTTGGGGGAGACCCAGTACTTC.

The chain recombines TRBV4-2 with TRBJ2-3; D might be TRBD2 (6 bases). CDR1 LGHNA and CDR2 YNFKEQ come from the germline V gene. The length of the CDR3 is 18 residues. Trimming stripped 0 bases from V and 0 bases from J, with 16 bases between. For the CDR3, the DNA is TGTGCCAGCAGCCAAGACCCCCCACTAGCCTCGAGCACAGATACGCAGTATTTT. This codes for CASSQDPPLASSTDTQYF.